One TCR beta chain is described in this entry. Its antigen is currently unknown. This specimen comes from a study of post-analysis software for immune sequencing data. Looking at the study overall: Several disease courses (relapsing-remitting, secondary progressive and progressive-relapsing) of multiple sclerosis were included. Study-level points and caveats: Relative to controls, patients with multiple sclerosis showed significantly lower normalized Chao1 diversity. Roughly 5 TRBV segments, TRBV5-6, TRBV5-1 and TRBV20-1 among them, were found more frequent in patients than controls.

Germline V gene lookup returns CDR1 MNHEY and CDR2 SMNVEV (reference sequence). The CDR3 spans 16 residues. J gave up 0 bases and V 4 bases, and 5 bases lay outside the gene matches. Prepared libraries of TCR beta cDNA carried unique molecular identifiers. Each CDR3 protein gets one entry after TCRdb re-called the PCR reads with MiXCR. The sample has hundreds of thousands of distinct CDR3 sequences, roughly 47% seen once. This TCR was recovered from a girl aged 10 to 17 with multiple sclerosis. The V and J genes are TRBV27 and TRBJ2-1; 8 bases are a match to TRBD2. Sequencing used blood. The CDR3 bases are TGTGCCAGCAGTTCTATAGCGGGGAGCTCCTACAATGAGCAGTTCTTC. Its protein is CASSSIAGSSYNEQFF.